The 8 T cell receptor beta chains in this list originate from one sample, sequenced in a study of blood T cell repertoires in COVID-19. Clones were sequenced by immunoSEQ multiplex PCR, and TCRdb holds only the in-frame ones, with some missing. Found here are 180,000 or so clones, roughly 90% of them singletons; the top ten hold around 1.5%. Input material: peripheral blood. The receptors stem from a man between 18 and 29 years old with active or convalescent COVID-19.

Written as DNA, the CDR3 is TGTGCCAGCTGGCTAGCGGGAAGAGCTGGGGCCAACGTCCTGACTTTC. Translation: CASWLAGRAGANVLTF. The V and J genes are TRBV16 and TRBJ2-6, with 9 nucleotides matching TRBD2. This CDR3 has 16 residues. With V trimmed by 8 bases and J by 2 bases, 7 bases remained unmatched. Per germline, CDR1 KGHSY and CDR2 FQNENV.

The count of this clone is one. This sequence joins TRBV3-1 (or the pseudogene TRBV3-2) and TRBJ2-2; TRBD2 matches 9 bases. This CDR3 region has 16 residues. V shed 1 base, J shed 3 bases, and the junction held 3 bases outside the gene matches. CDR1 LGHDT and CDR2 YNNKEL come from the germline V gene (reference sequence). The CDR3 loop is CASSQGPSGDTGELFF. CDR3 bases: TGTGCCAGCAGCCAAGGCCCTAGCGGGGACACCGGGGAGCTGTTTTTT.

In this sample, this clone turned up once. The rearrangement links TRBV7-8 to TRBJ1-2; TRBD1 agrees at 7 bases. The length of the CDR3 is 15 residues. CDR1 and CDR2 from the germline V gene are SGHVS and FQNEAQ. With V trimmed by 0 bases and J by 4 bases, 5 bases remained unmatched. The CDR3 coding sequence is TGTGCCAGCAGCTTAGCGGGACAGTGGGGCTATGGCTACACCTTC. Translated, it gives CASSLAGQWGYGYTF.

The chain is built from TRBV30 and TRBJ1-1; D perhaps matches TRBD1 (6 bases). This CDR3 has 14 residues. V dropped 3 bases and J dropped 6 bases, with 17 bases sitting between them. Germline assignment: CDR1 GTSNPN and CDR2 SVGIG (reference sequence). CDR3 residues: CAWSTGGAQPEAFF. CDR3 coding DNA: TGTGCCTGGAGCACTGGGGGGGCTCAGCCTGAAGCTTTCTTT.

The gene calls are TRBV2 and TRBJ1-1; TRBD1 is a possible D gene (6 bases). The CDR3 has 14 residues. CDR1 and CDR2 (germline): SNHLY, FYNNEI. The V end was cut by 4 bases, the J end by 11 bases, with 20 bases between. CDR3 protein: CASSVLGEGEGAFF. CDR3 DNA: TGTGCCAGCAGTGTGTTGGGAGAGGGGGAAGGCGCTTTCTTT.

J is TRBJ2-6 and V is TRBV10-3; D might be TRBD2 (5 bases). V lost 7 bases to trimming and J lost 0 bases, with 10 bases between them. This CDR3 contains 15 residues. The germline gives CDR1 ENHRY, CDR2 SYGVKD. As DNA, the CDR3 is TGTGCCATCAATTCTCGGGGCTCTGGGGCCAACGTCCTGACTTTC. Its translation is CAINSRGSGANVLTF.

This sequence joins TRBV18 and TRBJ2-7; 7 nucleotides line up with TRBD2. Looked up from germline, CDR1 is KGHSH and CDR2 is LQKENI. V gave up 3 bases and J gave up 6 bases; unmatched junction bases: 8. The CDR3 is 14 amino acids. DNA for the CDR3: TGTGCCAGCTCACCGGGAGGGGTCGGTTCCGAGCAGTACTTC. Its translation: CASSPGGVGSEQYF.

The chain is built from TRBV11-2 and TRBJ1-1; maybe TRBD1 (6 bases). V was pared by 5 bases and J by 2 bases, with 15 bases between. From germline, CDR1 is SGHAT and CDR2 FQNNGV. The CDR3 loop spans 15 amino acids. As DNA, the CDR3 is TGTGCCAGCAGCCCCGACAGGAGAATTAACACTGAAGCTTTCTTT. Residues: CASSPDRRINTEAFF. Supplemented by reference TRBV11-2 and TRBJ1-1, the full variable domain reads EAGVAQSPRYKIIEKRQSVAFWCNPISGHATLYWYQQILGQGPKLLIQFQNNGVVDDSQLPKDRFSAERLKGVDSTLKIQPAKLEDSAVYLCASSPDRRINTEAFFGQGTRLTVV.